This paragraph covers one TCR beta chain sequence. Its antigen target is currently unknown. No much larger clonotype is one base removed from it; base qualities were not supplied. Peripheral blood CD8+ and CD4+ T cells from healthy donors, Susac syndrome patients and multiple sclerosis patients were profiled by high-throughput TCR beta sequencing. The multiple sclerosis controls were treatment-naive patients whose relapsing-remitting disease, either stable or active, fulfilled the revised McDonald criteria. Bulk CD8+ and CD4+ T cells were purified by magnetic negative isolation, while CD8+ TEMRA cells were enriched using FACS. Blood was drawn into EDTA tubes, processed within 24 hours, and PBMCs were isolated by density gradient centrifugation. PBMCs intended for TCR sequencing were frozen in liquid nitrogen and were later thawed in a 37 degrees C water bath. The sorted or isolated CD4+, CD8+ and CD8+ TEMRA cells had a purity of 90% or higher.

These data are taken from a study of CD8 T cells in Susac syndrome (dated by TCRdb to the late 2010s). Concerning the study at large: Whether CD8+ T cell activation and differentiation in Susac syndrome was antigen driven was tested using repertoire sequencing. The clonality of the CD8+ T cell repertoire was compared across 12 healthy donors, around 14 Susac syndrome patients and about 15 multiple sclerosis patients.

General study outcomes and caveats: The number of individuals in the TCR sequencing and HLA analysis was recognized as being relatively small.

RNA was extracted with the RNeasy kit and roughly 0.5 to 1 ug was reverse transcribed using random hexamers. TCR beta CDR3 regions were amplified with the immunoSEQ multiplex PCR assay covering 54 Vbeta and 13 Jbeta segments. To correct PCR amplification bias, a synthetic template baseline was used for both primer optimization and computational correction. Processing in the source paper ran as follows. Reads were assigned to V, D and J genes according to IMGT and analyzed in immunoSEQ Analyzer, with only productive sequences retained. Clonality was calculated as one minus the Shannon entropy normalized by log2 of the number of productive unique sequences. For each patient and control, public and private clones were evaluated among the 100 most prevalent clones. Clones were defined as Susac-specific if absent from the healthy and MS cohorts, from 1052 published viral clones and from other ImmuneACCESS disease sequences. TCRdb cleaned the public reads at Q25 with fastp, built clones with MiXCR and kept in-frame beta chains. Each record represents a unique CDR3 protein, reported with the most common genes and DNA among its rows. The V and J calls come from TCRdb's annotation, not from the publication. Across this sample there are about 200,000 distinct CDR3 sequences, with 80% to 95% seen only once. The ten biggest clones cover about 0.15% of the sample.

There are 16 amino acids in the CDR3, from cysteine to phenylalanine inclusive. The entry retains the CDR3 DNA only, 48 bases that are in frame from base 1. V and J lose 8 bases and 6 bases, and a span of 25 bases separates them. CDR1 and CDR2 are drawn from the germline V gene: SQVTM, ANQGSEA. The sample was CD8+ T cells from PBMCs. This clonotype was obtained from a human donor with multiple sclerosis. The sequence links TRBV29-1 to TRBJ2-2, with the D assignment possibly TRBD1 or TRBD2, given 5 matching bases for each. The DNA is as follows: TGCAGCCCTGTTGAGGGAAGGCAGGGACCCCCCGGGGAGCTGTTTTTT. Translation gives CSPVEGRQGPPGELFF.